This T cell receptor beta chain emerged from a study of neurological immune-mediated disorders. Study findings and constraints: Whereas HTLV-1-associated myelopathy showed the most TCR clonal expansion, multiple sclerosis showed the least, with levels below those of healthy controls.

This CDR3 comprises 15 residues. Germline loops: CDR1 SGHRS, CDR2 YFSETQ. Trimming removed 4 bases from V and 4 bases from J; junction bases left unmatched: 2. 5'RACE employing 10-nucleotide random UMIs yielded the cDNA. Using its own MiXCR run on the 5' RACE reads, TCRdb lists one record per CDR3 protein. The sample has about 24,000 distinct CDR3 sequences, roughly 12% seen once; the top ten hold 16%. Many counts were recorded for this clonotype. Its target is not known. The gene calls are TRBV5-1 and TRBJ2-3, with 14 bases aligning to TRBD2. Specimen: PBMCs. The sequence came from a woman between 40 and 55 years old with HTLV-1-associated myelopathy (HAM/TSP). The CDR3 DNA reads TGCGCCAGCAGCAGGGGACTAGCGGGGGCAGATACGCAGTATTTT. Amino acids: CASSRGLAGADTQYF.